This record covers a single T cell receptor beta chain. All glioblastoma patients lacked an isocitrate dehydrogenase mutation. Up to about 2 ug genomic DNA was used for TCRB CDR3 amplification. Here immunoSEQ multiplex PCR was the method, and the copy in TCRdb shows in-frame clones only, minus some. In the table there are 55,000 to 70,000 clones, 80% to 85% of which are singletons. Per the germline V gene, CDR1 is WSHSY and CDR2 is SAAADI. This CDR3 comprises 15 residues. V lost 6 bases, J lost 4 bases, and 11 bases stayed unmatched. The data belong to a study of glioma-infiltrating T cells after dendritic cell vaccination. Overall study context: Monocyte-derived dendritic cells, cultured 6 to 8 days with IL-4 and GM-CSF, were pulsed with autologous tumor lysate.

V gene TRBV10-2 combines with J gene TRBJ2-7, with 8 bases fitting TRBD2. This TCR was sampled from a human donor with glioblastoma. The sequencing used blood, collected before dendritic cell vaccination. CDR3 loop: CASSDPGGAIYEQYF. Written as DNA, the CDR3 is TGCGCCAGCAGCGACCCCGGGGGGGCCATTTACGAGCAGTACTTC.